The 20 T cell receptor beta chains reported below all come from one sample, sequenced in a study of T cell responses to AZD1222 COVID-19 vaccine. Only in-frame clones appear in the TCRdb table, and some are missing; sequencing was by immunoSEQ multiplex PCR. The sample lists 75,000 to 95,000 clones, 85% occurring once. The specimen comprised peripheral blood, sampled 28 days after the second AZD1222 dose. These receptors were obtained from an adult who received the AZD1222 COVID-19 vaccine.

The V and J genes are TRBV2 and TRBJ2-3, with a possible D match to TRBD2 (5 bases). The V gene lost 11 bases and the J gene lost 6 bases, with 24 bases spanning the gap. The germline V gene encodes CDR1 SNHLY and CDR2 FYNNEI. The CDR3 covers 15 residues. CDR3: CARSAGRLIGDTQYF. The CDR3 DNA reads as TGTGCCCGGTCTGCTGGGAGATTGATCGGGGATACGCAGTATTTT.

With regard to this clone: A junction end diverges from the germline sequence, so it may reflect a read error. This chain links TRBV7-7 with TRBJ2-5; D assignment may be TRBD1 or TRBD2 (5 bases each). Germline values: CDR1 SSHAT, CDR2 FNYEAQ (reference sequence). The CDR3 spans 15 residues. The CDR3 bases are TGTGCTAGCAGCTTAGACAGAGGAGGTCGGGAGACCCAGTACTTC. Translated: CASSLDRGGRETQYF.

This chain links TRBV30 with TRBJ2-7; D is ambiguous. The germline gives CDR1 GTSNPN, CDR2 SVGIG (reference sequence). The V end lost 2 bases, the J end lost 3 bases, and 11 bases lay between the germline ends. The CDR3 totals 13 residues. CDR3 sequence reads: CAWSSLANYEQYF. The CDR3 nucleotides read TGTGCCTGGAGTTCTTTGGCAAACTACGAGCAGTACTTC.

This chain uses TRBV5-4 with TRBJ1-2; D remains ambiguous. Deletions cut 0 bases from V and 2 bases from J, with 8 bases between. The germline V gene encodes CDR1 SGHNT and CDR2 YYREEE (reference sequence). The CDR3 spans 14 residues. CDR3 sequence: CASSLEQPNYGYTF. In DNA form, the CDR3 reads TGTGCCAGCAGCTTGGAACAGCCAAACTATGGCTACACCTTC.

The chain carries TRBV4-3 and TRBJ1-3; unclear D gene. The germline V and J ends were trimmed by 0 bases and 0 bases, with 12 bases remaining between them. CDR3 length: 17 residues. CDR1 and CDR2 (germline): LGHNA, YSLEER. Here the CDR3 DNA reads TGCGCCAGCAGCCAAGAAGCCGGCACGAGCTCTGGAAACACCATATATTTT. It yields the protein CASSQEAGTSSGNTIYF.

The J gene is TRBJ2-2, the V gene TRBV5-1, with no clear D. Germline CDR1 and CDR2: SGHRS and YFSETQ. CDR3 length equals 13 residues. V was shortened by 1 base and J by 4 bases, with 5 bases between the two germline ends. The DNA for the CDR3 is TGCGCCAGCAGCTTGACGCTCACCGGGGAGCTGTTTTTT. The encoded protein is CASSLTLTGELFF.

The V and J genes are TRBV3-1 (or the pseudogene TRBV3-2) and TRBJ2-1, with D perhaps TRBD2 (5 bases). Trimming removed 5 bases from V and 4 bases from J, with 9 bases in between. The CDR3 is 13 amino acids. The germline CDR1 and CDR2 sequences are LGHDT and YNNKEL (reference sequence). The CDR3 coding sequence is TGTGCCAGCAGCAGGCGGGTGTACAATGAGCAGTTCTTC. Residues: CASSRRVYNEQFF.

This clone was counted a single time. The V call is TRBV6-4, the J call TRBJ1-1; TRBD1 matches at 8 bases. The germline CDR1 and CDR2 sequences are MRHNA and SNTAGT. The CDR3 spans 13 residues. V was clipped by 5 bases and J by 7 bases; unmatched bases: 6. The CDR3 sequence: CASSIGQGDEAFF. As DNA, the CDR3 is TGTGCCAGCAGTATCGGACAGGGCGATGAAGCTTTCTTT.

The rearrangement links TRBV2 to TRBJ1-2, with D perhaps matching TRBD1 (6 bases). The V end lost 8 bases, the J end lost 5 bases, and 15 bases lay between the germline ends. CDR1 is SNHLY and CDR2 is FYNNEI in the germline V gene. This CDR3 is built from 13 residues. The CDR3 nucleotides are TGTGCCAGCTTTGTAGTGGGGGCTTATGGCTACACCTTC. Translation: CASFVVGAYGYTF. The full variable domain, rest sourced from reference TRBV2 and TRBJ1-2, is EPEVTQTPSHQVTQMGQEVILRCVPISNHLYFYWYRQILGQKVEFLVSFYNNEISEKSEIFDDQFSVERPDGSNFTLKIRSTKLEDSAMYFCASFVVGAYGYTFGSGTRLTVV.

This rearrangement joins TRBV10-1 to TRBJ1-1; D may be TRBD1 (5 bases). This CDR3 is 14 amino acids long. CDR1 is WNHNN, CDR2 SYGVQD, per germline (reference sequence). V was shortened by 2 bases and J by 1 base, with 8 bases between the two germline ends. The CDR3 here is CASSEDGTNTEAFF. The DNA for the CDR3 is TGCGCCAGCAGTGAGGACGGGACGAACACTGAAGCTTTCTTT.

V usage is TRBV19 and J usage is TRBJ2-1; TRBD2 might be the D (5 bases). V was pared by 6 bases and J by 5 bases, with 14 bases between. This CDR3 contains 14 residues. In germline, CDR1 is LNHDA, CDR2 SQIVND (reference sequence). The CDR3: CASRTGNPNNEQFF. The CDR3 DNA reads TGTGCCAGTAGAACGGGAAACCCCAACAATGAGCAGTTCTTC.

CDR3 coding DNA: TGTGCCAGCAGGGAGGGACATCTCGAGCAGTACTTC. It codes for CASREGHLEQYF. This chain connects TRBV2 to TRBJ2-7, with D tentatively TRBD1 or TRBD2 (6 bases each). The CDR3 is 12 amino acids. V was pared by 6 bases and J by 6 bases, with 12 bases between. Per the germline V gene, CDR1 is SNHLY and CDR2 is FYNNEI.

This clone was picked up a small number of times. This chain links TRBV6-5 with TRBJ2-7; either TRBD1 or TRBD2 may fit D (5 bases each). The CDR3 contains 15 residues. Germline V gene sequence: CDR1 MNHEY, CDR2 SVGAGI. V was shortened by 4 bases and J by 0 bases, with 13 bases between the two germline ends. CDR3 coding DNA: TGTGCCAGCAGTTCCCGGGACGGAGGCTCCTACGAGCAGTACTTC. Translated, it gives CASSSRDGGSYEQYF.

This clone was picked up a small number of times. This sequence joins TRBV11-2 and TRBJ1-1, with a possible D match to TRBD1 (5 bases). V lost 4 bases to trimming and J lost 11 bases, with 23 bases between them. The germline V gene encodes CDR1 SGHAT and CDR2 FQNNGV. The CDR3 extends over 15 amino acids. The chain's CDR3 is CASSSLWQGRLWAFF. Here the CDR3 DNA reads TGTGCCAGCAGCTCCCTCTGGCAGGGCCGCCTTTGGGCTTTCTTT.

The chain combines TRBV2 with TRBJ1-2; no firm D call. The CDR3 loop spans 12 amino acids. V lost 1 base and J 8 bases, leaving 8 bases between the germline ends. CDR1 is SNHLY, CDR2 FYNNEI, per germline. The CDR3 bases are TGTGCCAGCAGTGAAGGGACGAGGGGCTACACCTTC. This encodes CASSEGTRGYTF.

CDR3 in amino acids: CASSYSGNYNEQFF. The DNA for the CDR3 is TGTGCCAGCAGTTACTCTGGGAACTACAATGAGCAGTTCTTC. The chain has TRBV6-5 and TRBJ2-1; D uncertain. Trimming took off 0 bases at V and 3 bases at J, with 6 bases between the two ends. This CDR3 contains 14 residues. CDR1 and CDR2 from the germline V gene are MNHEY and SVGAGI.

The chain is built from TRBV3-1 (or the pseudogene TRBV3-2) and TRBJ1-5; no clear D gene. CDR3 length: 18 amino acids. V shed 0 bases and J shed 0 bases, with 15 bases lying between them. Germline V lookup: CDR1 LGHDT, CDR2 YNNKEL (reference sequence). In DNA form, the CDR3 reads TGTGCCAGCAGCCAAGATCGGATTGGGCCCTATAGCAATCAGCCCCAGCATTTT. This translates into CASSQDRIGPYSNQPQHF.

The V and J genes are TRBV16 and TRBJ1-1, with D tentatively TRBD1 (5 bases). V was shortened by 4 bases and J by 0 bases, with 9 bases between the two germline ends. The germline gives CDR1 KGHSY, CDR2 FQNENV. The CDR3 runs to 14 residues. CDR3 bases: TGTGCCAGCAGCCGAGGGGTCATGAACACTGAAGCTTTCTTT. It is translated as CASSRGVMNTEAFF. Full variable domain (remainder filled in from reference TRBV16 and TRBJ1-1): GEEVAQTPKHLVRGEGQKAKLYCAPIKGHSYVFWYQQVLKNEFKFLISFQNENVFDETGMPKERFSAKCLPNSPCSLEIQATKLEDSAVYFCASSRGVMNTEAFFGQGTRLTVV.

The CDR3 loop reads CASSLFQGAKGYTF. As DNA, the CDR3 is TGTGCCAGCAGCCTGTTCCAGGGGGCGAAAGGCTACACCTTC. J is TRBJ1-2 and V is TRBV5-8; 8 bases are a match to TRBD1. Per germline, CDR1 SGHTS and CDR2 YDEGEE. CDR3 length: 14 residues. V shed 4 bases and J 8 bases; nucleotides not matched to a gene: 10.

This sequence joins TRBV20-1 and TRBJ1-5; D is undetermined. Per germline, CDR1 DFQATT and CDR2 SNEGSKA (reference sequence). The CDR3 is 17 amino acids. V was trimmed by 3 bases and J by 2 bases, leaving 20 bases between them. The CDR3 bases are TGCAGTGCTAGTATAGGAGCTCAGATTCGTGGCAATCAGCCCCAGCATTTT. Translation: CSASIGAQIRGNQPQHF.